The 23 T cell receptor beta chains listed next were all sequenced from one sample in a study of T cell responses to AZD1222 COVID-19 vaccine. The assay was immunoSEQ multiplex PCR, and TCRdb's table has in-frame clones only and misses some. Altogether around 99,000 clones are present, around 92% being singletons, with the ten largest covering 6.5% to 8%. The source material was peripheral blood, sampled on day 0 of AZD1222 vaccination. These receptors all stem from an adult in good health.

The CDR3 DNA reads as TGTGCCAGCAGCTTTTCTAGCGAAACCCAGTACTTC. Its translation: CASSFSSETQYF. This chain connects TRBV7-9 to TRBJ2-5; TRBD2 might be the D (6 bases). There are 12 residues in the CDR3. CDR1 and CDR2 from the germline V gene are SEHNR and FQNEAQ (reference sequence). V was trimmed by 3 bases and J by 8 bases, leaving 10 bases between them. Based on the CDR3 plus reference TRBV7-9 and TRBJ2-5, the full variable domain is DTGVSQNPRHKITKRGQNVTFRCDPISEHNRLYWYRQTLGQGPEFLTYFQNEAQLEKSRLLSDRFSAERPKGSFSTLEIQRTEQGDSAMYLCASSFSSETQYFGPGTRLLVL.

V is TRBV3-1 (or the pseudogene TRBV3-2) and J is TRBJ2-7, with 9 bases identical to TRBD2. V lost 1 base to trimming and J lost 4 bases; unmatched junction nucleotides: 14. Germline CDR1 is LGHDT and CDR2 is YNNKEL (reference sequence). CDR3 length: 18 amino acids. The CDR3 sequence: CASSQAGGGSGRLYEQYF. DNA for the CDR3: TGTGCCAGCAGCCAAGCCGGGGGGGGTAGCGGGAGATTATACGAGCAGTACTTC.

The genes are TRBV24-1 and TRBJ2-3; 9 bases match TRBD1. CDR3 size: 17 residues. V dropped 4 bases and J dropped 0; count of bases not matched to a gene: 7. CDR1 is KGHDR and CDR2 is SFDVKD in the germline V gene. In DNA, the CDR3 is TGTGCCACCAGTGACCCCCTCGGACAGGGGAGCACAGATACGCAGTATTTT. Translation: CATSDPLGQGSTDTQYF.

V gene TRBV29-1 combines with J gene TRBJ1-1; D call uncertain. This CDR3 comprises 11 residues. The V gene's germline CDR1 is SQVTM and CDR2 ANQGSEA. The germline V and J ends were trimmed by 7 bases and 7 bases, with 13 bases remaining between them. The CDR3 spells CSERKGGEAFF. In nucleotides, the CDR3 is TGCAGCGAAAGAAAGGGTGGTGAAGCTTTCTTT.

CDR3 sequence reads: CASSPLAGSSHEQYF. As DNA, the CDR3 is TGCGCCAGCAGCCCTCTAGCGGGAAGTTCCCACGAGCAGTACTTC. V gene TRBV5-1 combines with J gene TRBJ2-7; TRBD2 agrees at 9 bases. CDR1 and CDR2 (germline): SGHRS, YFSETQ. This CDR3 is built from 15 residues. V shed 4 bases and J 5 bases; nucleotides not matched to a gene: 10.

In this sample, this clone turned up a few times. The V gene is TRBV7-3, the J gene TRBJ2-1; weak D call: TRBD2 (5 bases). The CDR3 length is 15 residues. Trimming pared 5 bases from V and 0 bases from J, leaving 11 bases between. CDR1 and CDR2 from the germline V gene are SGHTA and FQGTGA. The CDR3 spells CASSLKGSSYNEQFF. The CDR3 nucleotides are TGTGCCAGCAGCCTAAAAGGGAGCTCCTACAATGAGCAGTTCTTC.

This clone is a singleton in its sample. This chain joins TRBV2 and TRBJ2-5; 8 bases fit TRBD1. With 7 bases clipped from V and 5 bases from J, the junction kept 9 bases outside the gene matches. CDR1 is SNHLY and CDR2 is FYNNEI in the germline V gene. This CDR3 has 14 amino acids. The CDR3, as DNA: TGTGCCAGCACCGGACAGGGTAGCAGGGAGACCCAGTACTTC. It encodes CASTGQGSRETQYF.

The rearrangement joins TRBV5-1 to TRBJ2-3; 8 nucleotides align to TRBD1. The length of the CDR3 is 18 residues. Germline values: CDR1 SGHRS, CDR2 YFSETQ. The trim removed 0 bases at V and 0 bases at J, leaving 9 bases unmatched. The CDR3 nucleotides are TGCGCCAGCAGCTTGGGCCGGGACAGGCGGAGGAGCACAGATACGCAGTATTTT. Its translation: CASSLGRDRRRSTDTQYF.

The V gene is TRBV7-7, the J gene TRBJ2-5, with TRBD1 identical over 8 bases. Germline V lookup: CDR1 SSHAT, CDR2 FNYEAQ (reference sequence). V lost 5 bases, J lost 5 bases, and 7 bases stayed unmatched. This CDR3 contains 14 residues. Here the CDR3 DNA reads TGTGCCAGCAGCCCCTCAGGGGGCGGGGAGACCCAGTACTTC. As protein: CASSPSGGGETQYF. Combining the CDR3 with reference TRBV7-7 and TRBJ2-5 gives the whole variable domain GAGVSQSPRYKVTKRGQDVTLRCDPISSHATLYWYQQALGQGPEFLTYFNYEAQPDKSGLPSDRFSAERPEGSISTLTIQRTEQRDSAMYRCASSPSGGGETQYFGPGTRLLVL.

This clone was seen a handful of times. The chain links TRBV7-9 to TRBJ2-2, with 9 bases identical to TRBD1. The V and J ends lost 7 bases and 5 bases, in that order; junction bases with no gene match: 11. The CDR3 contains 16 residues. Germline V lookup: CDR1 SEHNR, CDR2 FQNEAQ (reference sequence). CDR3 loop: CASTTVGQGLTGELFF. DNA for the CDR3: TGTGCCAGCACGACCGTGGGACAGGGTCTTACCGGGGAGCTGTTTTTT.

V and J are TRBV20-1 and TRBJ2-7, with unresolved D. The CDR3 is 10 residues long. Germline assignment: CDR1 DFQATT and CDR2 SNEGSKA (reference sequence). The DNA of the CDR3 is TGCAGCAGACACACCTACGAGCAGTACTTC. As protein: CSRHTYEQYF.

The J gene is TRBJ1-5, the V gene TRBV30; D unresolved. The CDR3 runs to 14 residues. Per the germline V gene, CDR1 is GTSNPN and CDR2 is SVGIG (reference sequence). Trimming left V 0 bases short and J 3 bases short, with 9 bases between. CDR3 nucleotide sequence: TGTGCCTGGAGTGTACTACAGTCCAATCAGCCCCAGCATTTT. It is translated as CAWSVLQSNQPQHF.

The CDR3 DNA reads as TGTGCCAGCAGGTCCGGGGGCGGTTCTGGGGCCAACGTCCTGACTTTC. This translates into CASRSGGGSGANVLTF. The rearrangement links TRBV5-4 to TRBJ2-6, with D perhaps being TRBD1 or TRBD2 (6 bases each). The CDR3 loop spans 16 amino acids. Trimming stripped 5 bases from V and 1 base from J, with 13 bases between. Germline values: CDR1 SGHNT, CDR2 YYREEE (reference sequence).

There are a few counts of this clone. The CDR3 DNA is TGTGCCAGTAGAAGGGGCGCGAACACCGGGGAGCTGTTTTTT. Translated: CASRRGANTGELFF. The chain carries TRBV19 and TRBJ2-2, with D perhaps matching TRBD1 (5 bases). The CDR3 sequence is 14 residues long. Germline-derived CDR1 and CDR2 are LNHDA and SQIVND (reference sequence). The V gene lost 6 bases and the J gene lost 0 bases, with 8 bases spanning the gap. Using reference TRBV19 and TRBJ2-2 for the parts outside the CDR3, the full variable domain is DGGITQSPKYLFRKEGQNVTLSCEQNLNHDAMYWYRQDPGQGLRLIYYSQIVNDFQKGDIAEGYSVSREKKESFPLTVTSAQKNPTAFYLCASRRGANTGELFFGEGSRLTVL.

The chain links TRBV19 to TRBJ2-5; perhaps TRBD2 as D (6 bases). This CDR3 contains 14 residues. CDR1 is LNHDA, CDR2 SQIVND, per germline (reference sequence). V was trimmed by 3 bases and J by 7 bases, leaving 15 bases between them. The CDR3 reads CASSIRGEGGTQYF. In DNA form, the CDR3 reads TGTGCCAGTAGTATCCGCGGTGAGGGAGGGACCCAGTACTTC.

The chain links TRBV19 to TRBJ2-3; TRBD2 matches 13 bases. Germline-derived CDR1 and CDR2 are LNHDA and SQIVND (reference sequence). The CDR3 has 19 residues. The J segment lost 0 bases and the V segment lost 5 bases, leaving 11 bases of the junction unmatched. Written as DNA, the CDR3 is TGTGCCAGTAGTCATACCGGGACTAGCGGGACCTCTAGCACAGATACGCAGTATTTT. It translates to CASSHTGTSGTSSTDTQYF.

The genes are TRBV5-4 and TRBJ1-2; 10 bases fit TRBD1. The CDR3 is made up of 16 amino acids. Germline trimming cut 3 bases from V and 2 bases from J; bases unmatched to any gene: 7. Germline V lookup: CDR1 SGHNT, CDR2 YYREEE (reference sequence). CDR3 loop: CASSYPGQGSNYGYTF. DNA for the CDR3: TGTGCCAGCAGCTACCCGGGACAGGGGTCAAACTATGGCTACACCTTC.

V gene TRBV6-2 or TRBV6-3 combines with J gene TRBJ2-2, with no clear D. The ends were cut back, 2 bases at V and 4 bases at J, with 14 bases in the middle. Germline V gene lookup returns CDR1 MNHEY and CDR2 SVGEGT. The CDR3 loop spans 16 amino acids. The CDR3 DNA reads as TGTGCCAGCAGTTACGACGGCGCTCAACTCACCGGGGAGCTGTTTTTT. Its protein product is CASSYDGAQLTGELFF.

The V and J genes are TRBV4-3 and TRBJ2-2, with a weak D call TRBD1 (6 bases). Trimming shortened V by 0 bases and J by 7 bases, and 9 bases separated the two germline ends. Germline V gene lookup returns CDR1 LGHNA and CDR2 YSLEER. The CDR3 length is 14 residues. CDR3 DNA sequence: TGCGCCAGCAGCCAAGAACCAGGGGTCGGGGAGCTGTTTTTT. Protein: CASSQEPGVGELFF.

The V and J genes are TRBV7-2 and TRBJ1-2, with TRBD1 matching over 7 bases. Germline-derived CDR1 and CDR2 are SGHTA and FQGNSA. J gave up 5 bases and V 5 bases, and 8 bases lay outside the gene matches. CDR3 length: 14 amino acids. CDR3 DNA: TGTGCCAGCAGCCCCAGGAGACAGGGATATGGCTACACCTTC. This gives the protein CASSPRRQGYGYTF.

This rearrangement joins TRBV28 to TRBJ1-1; 9 nucleotides agree with TRBD1. The CDR3 loop spans 14 amino acids. J was trimmed by 6 bases and V by 6 bases; bases with no gene match: 8. Germline V gene lookup returns CDR1 MDHEN and CDR2 SYDVKM. CDR3 in amino acids: CASSSGQGWAEAFF. The CDR3 region has the DNA TGTGCCAGCAGCTCGGGACAGGGTTGGGCTGAAGCTTTCTTT.

The chain links TRBV11-3 to TRBJ1-2, with TRBD1 matching 8 bases. Germline CDR1 is SGHNT and CDR2 is YENEEA. The J segment lost 7 bases and the V segment lost 5 bases, leaving 6 bases of the junction unmatched. The CDR3 totals 13 residues. CDR3 region: CASSLGQGSGYTF. The CDR3 DNA reads TGTGCCAGCAGCCTAGGACAGGGTAGTGGCTACACCTTC.

The V gene is TRBV4-3, the J gene TRBJ2-7; TRBD1 aligns across 8 bases. The CDR3 contains 15 residues. Looked up from germline, CDR1 is LGHNA and CDR2 is YSLEER. V shed 0 bases and J 4 bases; nucleotides not matched to a gene: 5. The CDR3 DNA follows: TGCGCCAGCAGCCAAGAAGAGACAGGGGAATACGAGCAGTACTTC. Amino acids: CASSQEETGEYEQYF.